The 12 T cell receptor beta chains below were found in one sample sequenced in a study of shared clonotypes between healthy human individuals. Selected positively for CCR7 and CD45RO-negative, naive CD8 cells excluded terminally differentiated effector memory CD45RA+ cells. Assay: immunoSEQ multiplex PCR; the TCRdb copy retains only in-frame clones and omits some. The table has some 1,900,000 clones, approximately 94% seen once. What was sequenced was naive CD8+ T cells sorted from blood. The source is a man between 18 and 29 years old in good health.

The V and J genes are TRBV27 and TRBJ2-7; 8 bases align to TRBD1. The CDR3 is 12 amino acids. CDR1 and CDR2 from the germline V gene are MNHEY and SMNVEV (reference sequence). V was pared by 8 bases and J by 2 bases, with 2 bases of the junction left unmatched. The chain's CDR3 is CASAGGTYEQYF. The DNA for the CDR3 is TGTGCCAGCGCAGGGGGCACCTACGAGCAGTACTTC.

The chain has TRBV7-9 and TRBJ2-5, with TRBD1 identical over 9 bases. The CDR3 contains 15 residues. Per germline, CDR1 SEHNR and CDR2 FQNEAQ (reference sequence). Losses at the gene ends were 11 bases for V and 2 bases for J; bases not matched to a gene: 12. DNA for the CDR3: TGTGCCGCTGGGGGGGGACAGGGAACTCAAGAGACCCAGTACTTC. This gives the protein CAAGGGQGTQETQYF. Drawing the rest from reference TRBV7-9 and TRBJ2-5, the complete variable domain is DTGVSQNPRHKITKRGQNVTFRCDPISEHNRLYWYRQTLGQGPEFLTYFQNEAQLEKSRLLSDRFSAERPKGSFSTLEIQRTEQGDSAMYLCAAGGGQGTQETQYFGPGTRLLVL.

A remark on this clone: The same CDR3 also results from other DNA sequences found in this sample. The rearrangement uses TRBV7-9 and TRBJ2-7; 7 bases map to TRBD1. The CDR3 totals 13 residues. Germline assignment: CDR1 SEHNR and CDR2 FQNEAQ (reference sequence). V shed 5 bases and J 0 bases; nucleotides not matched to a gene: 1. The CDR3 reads CASSTGVSYEQYF. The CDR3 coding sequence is TGTGCCAGCAGCACAGGGGTCTCCTACGAGCAGTACTTC.

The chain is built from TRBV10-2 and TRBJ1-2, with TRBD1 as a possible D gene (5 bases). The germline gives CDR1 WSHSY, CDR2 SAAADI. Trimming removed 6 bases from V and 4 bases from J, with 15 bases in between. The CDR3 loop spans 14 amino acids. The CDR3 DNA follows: TGCGCCAGCAGCCAGAATGGGGGGAGCTATGGCTACACCTTC. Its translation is CASSQNGGSYGYTF.

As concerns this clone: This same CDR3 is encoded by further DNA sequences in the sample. CDR3 sequence: CASSLVGSNQPQHF. The CDR3 nucleotides read TGTGCCAGCAGTTTGGTCGGTAGCAATCAGCCCCAGCATTTT. V gene TRBV27 combines with J gene TRBJ1-5; D call uncertain. The CDR3 covers 14 residues. V was pared by 3 bases and J by 0 bases, with 6 bases between. Per the germline V gene, CDR1 is MNHEY and CDR2 is SMNVEV (reference sequence).

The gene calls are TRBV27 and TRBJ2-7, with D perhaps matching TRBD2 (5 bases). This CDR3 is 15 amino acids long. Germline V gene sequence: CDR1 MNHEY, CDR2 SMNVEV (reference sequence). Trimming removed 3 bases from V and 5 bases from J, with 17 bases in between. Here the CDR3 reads CASSFLEGSINEQYF. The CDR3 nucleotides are TGTGCCAGCAGTTTTTTAGAGGGATCGATAAACGAGCAGTACTTC.

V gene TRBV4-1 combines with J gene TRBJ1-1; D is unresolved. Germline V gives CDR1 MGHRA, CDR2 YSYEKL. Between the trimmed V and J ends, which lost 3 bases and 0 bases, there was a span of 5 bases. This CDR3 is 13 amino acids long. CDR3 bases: TGCGCCAGCAGCCAGACACTGAACACTGAAGCTTTCTTT. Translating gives CASSQTLNTEAFF.

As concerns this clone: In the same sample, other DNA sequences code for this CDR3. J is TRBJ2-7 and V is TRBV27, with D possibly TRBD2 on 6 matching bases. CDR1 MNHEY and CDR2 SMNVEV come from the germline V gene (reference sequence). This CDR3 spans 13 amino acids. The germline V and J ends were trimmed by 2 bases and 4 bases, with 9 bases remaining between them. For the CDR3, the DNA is TGTGCCAGCAGTTTAGGTGGGGGGTACGAGCAGTACTTC. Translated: CASSLGGGYEQYF.

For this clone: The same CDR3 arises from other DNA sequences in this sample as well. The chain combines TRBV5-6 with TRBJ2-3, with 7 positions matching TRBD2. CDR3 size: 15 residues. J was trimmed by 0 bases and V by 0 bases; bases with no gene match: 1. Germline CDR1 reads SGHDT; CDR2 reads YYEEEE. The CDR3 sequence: CASSLAGGSTDTQYF. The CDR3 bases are TGTGCCAGCAGCTTGGCCGGGGGGAGCACAGATACGCAGTATTTT.

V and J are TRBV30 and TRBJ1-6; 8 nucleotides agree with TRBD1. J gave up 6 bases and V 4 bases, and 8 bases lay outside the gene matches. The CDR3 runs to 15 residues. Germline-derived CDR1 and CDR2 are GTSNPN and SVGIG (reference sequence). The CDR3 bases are TGTGCCTGGACCCAGGGTCAGGGGGCTAATTCACCCCTCCACTTT. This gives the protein CAWTQGQGANSPLHF.

The CDR3 spells CASSSGGTFDRIGDYEQYF. DNA of the CDR3: TGCGCCAGCAGCTCCGGCGGGACATTTGATAGAATCGGTGACTACGAGCAGTACTTC. V and J are TRBV5-1 and TRBJ2-7, with D tentatively TRBD1 or TRBD2 (6 bases each). This CDR3 is 19 amino acids long. Germline V gene sequence: CDR1 SGHRS, CDR2 YFSETQ. V lost 3 bases, J lost 3 bases, and 28 bases lay in between.

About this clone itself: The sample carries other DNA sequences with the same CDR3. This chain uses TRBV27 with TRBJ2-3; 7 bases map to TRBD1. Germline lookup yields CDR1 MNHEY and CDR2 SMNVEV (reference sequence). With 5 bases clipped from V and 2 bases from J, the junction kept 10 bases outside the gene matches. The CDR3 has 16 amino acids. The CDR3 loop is CASSPSTGEYTDTQYF. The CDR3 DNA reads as TGTGCCAGCAGTCCCTCAACAGGGGAGTACACAGATACGCAGTATTTT.